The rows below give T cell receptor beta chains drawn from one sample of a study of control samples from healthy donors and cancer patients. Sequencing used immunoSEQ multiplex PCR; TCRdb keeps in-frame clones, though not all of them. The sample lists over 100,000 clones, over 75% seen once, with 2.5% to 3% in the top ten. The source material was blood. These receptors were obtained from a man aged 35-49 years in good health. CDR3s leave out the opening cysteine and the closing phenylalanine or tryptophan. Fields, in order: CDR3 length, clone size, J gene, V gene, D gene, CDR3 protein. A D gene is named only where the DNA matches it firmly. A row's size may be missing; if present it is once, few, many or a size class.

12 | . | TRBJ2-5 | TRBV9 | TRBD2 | ASSRPGGAETQY
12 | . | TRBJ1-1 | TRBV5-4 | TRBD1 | ASSLVQGTTEAF
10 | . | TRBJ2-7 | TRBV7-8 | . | ASSLGSYEQY
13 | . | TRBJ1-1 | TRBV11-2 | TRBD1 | ASSPRGQGDTEAF
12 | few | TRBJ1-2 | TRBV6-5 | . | ASRSRYVNYGYT
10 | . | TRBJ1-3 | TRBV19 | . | ASSDLGNTIY
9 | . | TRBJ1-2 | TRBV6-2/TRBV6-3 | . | ASSYLHGYT
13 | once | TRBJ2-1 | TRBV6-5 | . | ASSQPADAYNEQF
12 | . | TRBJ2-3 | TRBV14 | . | ASSLDPLRDTQY
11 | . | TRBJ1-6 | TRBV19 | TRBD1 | ATRDRSNSPLH
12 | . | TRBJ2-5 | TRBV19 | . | ASRPASSGGTQY
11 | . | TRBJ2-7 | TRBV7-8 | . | ASSLGGGYEQY
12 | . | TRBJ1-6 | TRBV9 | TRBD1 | ASSAGTGGSPLH
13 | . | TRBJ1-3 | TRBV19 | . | ASSIIAFSGNTIY
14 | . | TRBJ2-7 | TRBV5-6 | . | ASSTPYGGGAYEQY
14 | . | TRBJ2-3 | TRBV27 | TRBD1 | ASSASGTGGFYTQY
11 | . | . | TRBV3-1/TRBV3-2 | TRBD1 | ASSAGQGAELF
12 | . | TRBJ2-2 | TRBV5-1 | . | ASSQFDKTGELF
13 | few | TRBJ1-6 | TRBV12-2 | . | ASRLSGQGDSPLH
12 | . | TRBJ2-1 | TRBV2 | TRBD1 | ASRDRGSYNEQF
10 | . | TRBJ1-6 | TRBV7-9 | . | ASSFELSPLH
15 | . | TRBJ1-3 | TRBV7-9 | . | ASSHRGPGASGNTIY
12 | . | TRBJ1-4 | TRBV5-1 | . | ASSLEATNEKLF
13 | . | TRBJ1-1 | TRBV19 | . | ASSIGGSMNTEAF
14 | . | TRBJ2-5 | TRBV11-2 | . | ASSLRMPYQGETQY
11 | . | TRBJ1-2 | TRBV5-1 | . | ASSLGENYGYT
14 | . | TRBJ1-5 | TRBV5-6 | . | ASSLGAGGGNQPQH
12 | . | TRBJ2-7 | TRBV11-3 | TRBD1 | ASSSDRGNGEQY
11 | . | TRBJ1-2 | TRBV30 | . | AWSIGGDYGYT
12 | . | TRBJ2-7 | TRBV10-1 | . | ASSETTLRGEQY
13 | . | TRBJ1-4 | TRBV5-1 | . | ASSLAGGTNEKLF
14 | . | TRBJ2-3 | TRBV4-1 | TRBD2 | ASSHMGGGRTDTQY
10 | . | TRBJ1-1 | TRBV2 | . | ASEDPNTEAF
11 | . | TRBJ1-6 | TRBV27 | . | ATKQGHNSPLH
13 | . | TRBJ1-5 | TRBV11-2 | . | ASSLEGLGNQPQH
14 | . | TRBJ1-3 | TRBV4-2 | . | ASSQNTGTSGNTIY
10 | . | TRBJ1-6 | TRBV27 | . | ASSFGGSPLH
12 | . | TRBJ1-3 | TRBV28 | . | ASSLEGILNTIY
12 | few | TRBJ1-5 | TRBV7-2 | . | ASSLDSNNQPQH
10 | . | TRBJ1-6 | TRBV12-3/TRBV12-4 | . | ASSALGSPLH
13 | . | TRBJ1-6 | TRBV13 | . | ASSFTRRPMSPLH
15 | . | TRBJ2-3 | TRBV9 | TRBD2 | ASSVEASGGDTDTQY
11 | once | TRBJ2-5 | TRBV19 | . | ASSIGLRETQY
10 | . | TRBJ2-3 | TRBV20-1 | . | SASPEADTQY
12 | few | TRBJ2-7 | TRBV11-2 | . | ASSHQRRTYEQY
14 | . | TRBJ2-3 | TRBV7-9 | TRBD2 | ASSSPAGGATDTQY
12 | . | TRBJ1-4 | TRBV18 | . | ASSPSMGYEKLF
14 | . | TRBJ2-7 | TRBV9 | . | ASSPRRTPESYEQY
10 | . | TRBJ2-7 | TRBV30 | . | AWSKQGYEQY
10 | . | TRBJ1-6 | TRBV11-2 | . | ASSLGDVPLH
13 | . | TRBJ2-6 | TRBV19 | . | ASSDPRGGANVLT
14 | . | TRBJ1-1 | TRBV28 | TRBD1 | ASSLSQGAGTLGAF